This T cell receptor (beta chain) was captured by sequencing in a study of blood T cells in healthy people across ages. Peripheral blood from each donor was collected in a volume of 8 to 10 milliliters. Sample-barcoded 5' priming and a J-beta primer mix drove a second PCR of roughly 6 to 12 cycles. TCRdb itself ran the 5' RACE reads through MiXCR, one entry per CDR3 protein. The table includes about 1,500,000 distinct CDR3 sequences, 42% detected once. The CDR3 sequence is 12 residues long. Between the trimmed V and J ends, which lost 1 base and 10 bases, there was a span of 11 bases. Germline V gene lookup returns CDR1 MGHRA and CDR2 YSYEKL. Findings and limits, study-wide: Diversity was estimated from one million T cells, and these estimates were considered underestimates. Naive CD4+ cells and diversity were both higher in long-lived donors than in aged donors. Age showed a roughly linear inverse relationship with TCR beta diversity per million T cells.

A word on this clonotype: Antigen specificity is unknown.

The chain combines TRBV4-1 with TRBJ2-7; D not certain. The clonotype comes from a young woman in good health. The source material was blood. This chain's CDR3 is CASSQGSPYQYF. The CDR3, as DNA: TGCGCCAGCAGCCAAGGTAGCCCATACCAGTACTTC.